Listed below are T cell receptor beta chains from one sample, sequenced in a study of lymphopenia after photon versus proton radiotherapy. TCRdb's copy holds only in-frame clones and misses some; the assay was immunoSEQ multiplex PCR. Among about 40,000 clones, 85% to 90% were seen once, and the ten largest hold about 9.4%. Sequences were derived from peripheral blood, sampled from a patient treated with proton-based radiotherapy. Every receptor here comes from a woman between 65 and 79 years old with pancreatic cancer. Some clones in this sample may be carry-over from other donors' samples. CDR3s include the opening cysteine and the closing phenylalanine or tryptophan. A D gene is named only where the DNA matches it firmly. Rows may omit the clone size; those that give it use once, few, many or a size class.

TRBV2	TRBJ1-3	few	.	CASSPRRASGNTIYF	TGTGCCAGCAGCCCAAGGAGAGCCTCTGGAAACACCATATATTTT
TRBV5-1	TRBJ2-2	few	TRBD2	CASGLAVNTGELFF	TGCGCCAGCGGGCTAGCGGTTAACACCGGGGAGCTGTTTTTT
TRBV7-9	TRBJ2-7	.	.	CASSLERAGSYEQYF	TGTGCCAGCAGCTTAGAACGGGCAGGCTCCTACGAGCAGTACTTC
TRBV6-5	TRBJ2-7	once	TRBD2	CASSSSGTEQYF	TGTGCCAGCAGTTCCAGCGGGACCGAGCAGTACTTC
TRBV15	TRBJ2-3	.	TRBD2	CATSREELAVSTDTQYF	TGTGCCACCAGCAGGGAGGAGCTAGCGGTTAGCACAGATACGCAGTATTTT
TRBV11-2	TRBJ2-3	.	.	CASSFTDTQYF	TGTGCCAGCAGCTTCACAGATACGCAGTATTTT
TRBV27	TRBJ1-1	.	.	CASRRNTEAFF	TGTGCCAGCCGAAGGAACACTGAAGCTTTCTTT
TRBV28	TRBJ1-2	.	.	CASSFKGRANYGYTF	TGTGCCAGCAGTTTTAAGGGACGAGCTAACTATGGCTACACCTTC
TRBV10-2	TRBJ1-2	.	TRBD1	CASRAQGGYGYTF	TGCGCCAGCAGAGCACAGGGGGGCTATGGCTACACCTTC
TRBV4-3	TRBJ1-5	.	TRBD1	CASSQDLPDRGFYQPQHF	TGCGCCAGCAGCCAAGATTTGCCCGACAGGGGATTTTATCAGCCCCAGCATTTT
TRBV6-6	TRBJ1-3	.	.	CASSSTGQKAGNTIYF	TGTGCCAGCAGCTCCACAGGGCAAAAGGCTGGAAACACCATATATTTT
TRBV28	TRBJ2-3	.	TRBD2	CATRTSLGTDTQYF	TGTGCCACCCGGACTAGCTTGGGGACAGATACGCAGTATTTT
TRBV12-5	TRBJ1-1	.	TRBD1	CASGPRQGLNTEAFF	TGTGCTAGTGGTCCTCGACAGGGGCTTAACACTGAAGCTTTCTTT
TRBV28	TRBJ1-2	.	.	CASEGGQYGYTF	TGTGCCAGCGAGGGTGGACAGTATGGCTACACCTTC
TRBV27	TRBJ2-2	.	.	CASSPGYTNTGELFF	TGTGCCAGCAGTCCAGGATACACGAACACCGGGGAGCTGTTTTTT
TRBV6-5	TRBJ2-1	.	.	CASSYGRRGNEQFF	TGTGCCAGCAGTTACGGAAGAAGGGGGAATGAGCAGTTCTTC
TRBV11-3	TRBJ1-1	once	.	CASTLPRGSEAFF	TGTGCCAGCACCCTTCCCCGGGGCTCTGAAGCTTTCTTT
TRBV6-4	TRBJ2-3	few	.	CASSEYLNTDTQYF	TGTGCCAGCAGTGAATACCTAAACACAGATACGCAGTATTTT
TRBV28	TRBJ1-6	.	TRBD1	CATTGANNSPLHF	TGTGCCACCACAGGGGCGAATAATTCACCCCTCCACTTT
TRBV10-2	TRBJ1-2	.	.	CASTTGPLGGYTF	TGCGCCAGCACCACGGGCCCGCTGGGGGGCTACACCTTC
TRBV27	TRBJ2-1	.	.	CASSLQGRYYNEQFF	TGTGCCAGCAGTTTACAGGGGCGGTATTACAATGAGCAGTTCTTC
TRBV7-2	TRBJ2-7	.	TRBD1	CASSFRQGGYEQYF	TGTGCCAGCAGCTTTAGACAGGGGGGCTACGAGCAGTACTTC
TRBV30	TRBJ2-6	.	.	CAWSVGGANVLTF	TGTGCCTGGAGTGTCGGAGGGGCCAACGTCCTGACTTTC
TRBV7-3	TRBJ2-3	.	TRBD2	CASSLGTSSDTQYF	TGTGCCAGCAGCCTAGGGACTAGTTCAGATACGCAGTATTTT
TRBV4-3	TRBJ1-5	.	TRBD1	CASSPTIQGINQPQHF	TGCGCCAGCAGCCCCACAATACAGGGGATTAATCAGCCCCAGCATTTT
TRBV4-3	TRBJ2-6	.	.	CASSQIGGAGANVLTF	TGCGCCAGCAGCCAAATTGGAGGGGCTGGGGCCAACGTCCTGACTTTC
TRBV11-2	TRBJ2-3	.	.	CASSIQAGSTDTQYF	TGTGCCAGCAGTATCCAGGCTGGGAGCACAGATACGCAGTATTTT
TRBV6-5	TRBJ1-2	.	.	CASSYLGARAHGYTF	TGTGCCAGCAGTTACTTGGGGGCGCGGGCCCATGGCTACACCTTC
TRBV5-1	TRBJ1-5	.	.	CASSFSPDQPQHF	TGCGCCAGCAGCTTCTCTCCAGATCAGCCCCAGCATTTT
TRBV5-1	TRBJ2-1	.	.	CASSPGGRENNEQFF	TGCGCCAGCAGCCCCGGGGGGCGCGAAAACAATGAGCAGTTCTTC
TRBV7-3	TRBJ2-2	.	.	CASSPTGVLIIRELFF	TGTGCCAGCAGCCCGACCGGGGTTTTGATTATCCGGGAGCTGTTTTTT
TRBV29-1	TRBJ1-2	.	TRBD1	CSVLTGGGYTF	TGCAGCGTGCTAACAGGGGGTGGCTACACCTTC
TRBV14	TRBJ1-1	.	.	CASSQLGAGTEAFF	TGTGCCAGCAGCCAATTGGGCGCGGGCACTGAAGCTTTCTTT
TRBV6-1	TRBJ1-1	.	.	CASSVRDTREAFF	TGTGCCAGCAGTGTGAGGGACACAAGAGAAGCTTTCTTT
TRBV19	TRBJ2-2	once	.	CASSIPALGRPGELFF	TGTGCCAGTAGTATACCCGCCTTAGGACGGCCCGGGGAGCTGTTTTTT
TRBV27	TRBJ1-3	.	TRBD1	CASSSDRASGNTIYF	TGTGCCAGCAGTTCCGACAGGGCCAGTGGAAACACCATATATTTT
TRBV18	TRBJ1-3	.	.	CASSPLRDTSGNTIYF	TGTGCCAGCTCACCCCTCCGAGACACTTCTGGAAACACCATATATTTT
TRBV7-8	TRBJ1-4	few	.	CASSRDLAGTNEKLFF	TGTGCCAGCAGCCGTGACCTGGCTGGAACTAATGAAAAACTGTTTTTT
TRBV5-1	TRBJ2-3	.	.	CASSLEGGDSDTQYF	TGCGCCAGCAGCTTGGAGGGGGGCGATTCTGATACGCAGTATTTT
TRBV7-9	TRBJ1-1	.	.	CASSQAPRIGEAFF	TGTGCCAGCAGCCAGGCCCCTCGGATCGGTGAAGCTTTCTTT
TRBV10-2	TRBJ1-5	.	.	CASSESGYSNQPQHF	TGCGCCAGCAGTGAGTCAGGTTATAGCAATCAGCCCCAGCATTTT
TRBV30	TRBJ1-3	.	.	CAWSLGNTIYF	TGTGCCTGGAGTCTCGGAAACACCATATATTTT
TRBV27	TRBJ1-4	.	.	CASSLLGAASTNEKLFF	TGTGCCAGCAGTTTATTGGGGGCAGCCTCAACTAATGAAAAACTGTTTTTT
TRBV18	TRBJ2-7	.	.	CASSPQSTAREQYF	TGTGCCAGCTCACCACAGTCAACAGCGAGGGAGCAGTACTTC
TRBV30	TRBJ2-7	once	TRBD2	CAWSDPAGVYEQYF	TGTGCCTGGAGTGACCCAGCGGGAGTCTACGAGCAGTACTTC
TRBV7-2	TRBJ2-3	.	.	CASSFGQISTDTQYF	TGTGCCAGCAGCTTTGGACAGATTAGCACAGATACGCAGTATTTT
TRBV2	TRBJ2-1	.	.	CASNRDRSSYNGQFF	TGTGCCAGCAATCGGGACCGCAGCTCCTACAATGGGCAGTTCTTC
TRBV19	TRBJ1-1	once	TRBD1	CASTDLTGKNTEAFF	TGTGCCAGTACCGATTTGACAGGGAAGAACACTGAAGCTTTCTTT
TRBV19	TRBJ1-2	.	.	CASSGDGKNYGYTF	TGTGCCAGTAGTGGCGACGGAAAGAACTATGGCTACACCTTC
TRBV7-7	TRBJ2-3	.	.	CASSRAASTDTQYF	TGTGCTAGCAGCCGAGCCGCAAGCACAGATACGCAGTATTTT
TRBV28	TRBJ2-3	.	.	CASSPGTQFSTDTQYF	TGTGCCAGCAGTCCCGGGACACAGTTTTCCACAGATACGCAGTATTTT
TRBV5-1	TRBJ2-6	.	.	CASSFLTASGANVLTF	TGCGCCAGCAGCTTCCTGACAGCCTCTGGGGCCAACGTCCTGACTTTC